The source of this TCR beta chain is a study of T cell clonality in common variable immunodeficiency. The study, taken as a whole, reports: CVID subjects had higher TCRbeta clonality than healthy controls, most marked in about a third.

This clone was counted many times. The target antigen is unknown. The sequence runs out 3 residues before the end of the CDR3; the remainder is reconstructed from the germline J gene. Both groups were predominantly of Caucasian heritage. The CDR3 extends over 14 amino acids. CDR1 and CDR2 (germline): SGHDT, YYEEEE. Profiled with immunoSEQ multiplex PCR; TCRdb holds only in-frame clones, not every one. The data show some 45,000 clones, with none appearing a single time. This receptor was identified in a person between 18 and 75 years old in good health. The material sequenced was peripheral blood mononuclear cells. The gene calls are TRBV5-6 and TRBJ2-2; maybe TRBD1 (5 bases). The CDR3 bases that were read are TGTGCCAGCAGCTTCAGGGATAGGGAAGAAAAG. Residues: CASSFRDREEK. The complete CDR3 reads CASSFRDREEKLFF.